The rows below give T cell receptor beta chains drawn from one sample of a study of blood T cell repertoires in COVID-19. Sequenced by immunoSEQ multiplex PCR; TCRdb stores in-frame clones only, minus some. The sample shows 60,000 to 80,000 clones, about 91% of them seen only once. The sample comprised peripheral blood. The receptor set was obtained from a woman in her 70s with acute or convalescent COVID-19. CDR3s include the opening cysteine and the closing phenylalanine or tryptophan. Each record gives: D gene, J gene, clone size, V gene, CDR3 DNA, CDR3 protein. The D gene is left open where the match is weak. A row's size may be missing; if present it is once, few, many or a size class.

d_gene: -
j_gene: TRBJ2-4
abundance: -
v_gene: TRBV5-6
CDR3nt: TGTGCCAGCAGCCTATGGGACACCCCGAGGGTTCAGTACTTC
CDR3aa: CASSLWDTPRVQYF

d_gene: TRBD2
j_gene: TRBJ2-7
abundance: few
v_gene: TRBV4-1
CDR3nt: TGCGCCAGCAGAAGAGGACTAGCGGGAGGCGAGCAGTACTTC
CDR3aa: CASRRGLAGGEQYF

d_gene: TRBD2
j_gene: TRBJ2-5
abundance: -
v_gene: TRBV7-3
CDR3nt: TGTGCCAGCAGCTTTAGCGGGAATAAAGAGACCCAGTACTTC
CDR3aa: CASSFSGNKETQYF

d_gene: TRBD2
j_gene: TRBJ2-1
abundance: -
v_gene: TRBV5-6
CDR3nt: TGTGCCAGCAGCTTCGGACTAGCGGGAGTAGAGGGCGGGGGTGAGCAGTTCTTC
CDR3aa: CASSFGLAGVEGGGEQFF

d_gene: TRBD1
j_gene: TRBJ1-5
abundance: -
v_gene: TRBV7-9
CDR3nt: TGTGCCAGCAGCTCAGACAGGGTATTCAACCAGCCCCAGCATTTT
CDR3aa: CASSSDRVFNQPQHF

d_gene: -
j_gene: TRBJ2-1
abundance: -
v_gene: TRBV6-5
CDR3nt: TGTGCCAGCAGTTTAATGAGCGGGTCCTCCTACAATGAGCAGTTCTTC
CDR3aa: CASSLMSGSSYNEQFF

d_gene: -
j_gene: TRBJ1-3
abundance: -
v_gene: TRBV5-8
CDR3nt: TGTGCCAGCAGCTTGAGCGGAAGAGAAGCGGCTGGAAACACCATATATTTT
CDR3aa: CASSLSGREAAGNTIYF

d_gene: -
j_gene: TRBJ2-5
abundance: -
v_gene: TRBV28
CDR3nt: TGTGCCAGCAGTTTAAGGGGAACCCAAGAGACCCAGTACTTC
CDR3aa: CASSLRGTQETQYF

d_gene: -
j_gene: TRBJ1-4
abundance: -
v_gene: TRBV2
CDR3nt: TGTGCCAGCAGTGAAAGGGGGAGGGCAAATGAAAAACTGTTTTTT
CDR3aa: CASSERGRANEKLFF

d_gene: -
j_gene: TRBJ2-6
abundance: -
v_gene: TRBV6-4
CDR3nt: TGTGCCAGCAGTCCGGTCTCTGGGGCCAACGTCCTGACTTTC
CDR3aa: CASSPVSGANVLTF

d_gene: -
j_gene: TRBJ1-1
abundance: -
v_gene: TRBV5-1
CDR3nt: TGCGCCAGCAGCTTGCTACCCGCCACTGAAGCTTTCTTT
CDR3aa: CASSLLPATEAFF

d_gene: -
j_gene: TRBJ1-2
abundance: -
v_gene: TRBV7-9
CDR3nt: TGTGCCAGCAGCTTAGTTTGGGCGTCTTCTAACTATGGCTACACCTTC
CDR3aa: CASSLVWASSNYGYTF

d_gene: TRBD1
j_gene: TRBJ1-2
abundance: -
v_gene: TRBV27
CDR3nt: TGTGCCAGCAGTCCCTCGACAGGGGGCTACTATGGCTACACCTTC
CDR3aa: CASSPSTGGYYGYTF

d_gene: -
j_gene: TRBJ1-4
abundance: -
v_gene: TRBV15
CDR3nt: TGTGCCACCAGCAGAGATCTCAGGGATGGCGAAAAACTGTTTTTT
CDR3aa: CATSRDLRDGEKLFF

d_gene: TRBD1
j_gene: TRBJ1-2
abundance: -
v_gene: TRBV9
CDR3nt: TGTGCCAGCAGCGGCCTCGACAGGGCCGGCTATGGCTACACCTTC
CDR3aa: CASSGLDRAGYGYTF

d_gene: TRBD1
j_gene: TRBJ1-2
abundance: -
v_gene: TRBV2
CDR3nt: TGTGCCAGCAGTGAAGTCAGGGGGGAGGAGGGCTACACCTTC
CDR3aa: CASSEVRGEEGYTF

d_gene: -
j_gene: TRBJ1-2
abundance: -
v_gene: TRBV30
CDR3nt: TGTGCCTGGAACAAGGGGGAAGTAGGTGGCTACACCTTC
CDR3aa: CAWNKGEVGGYTF

d_gene: -
j_gene: TRBJ1-5
abundance: -
v_gene: TRBV27
CDR3nt: TGTGCCAGCAGTTCGGGAGGGGGCAATCAGCCCCAGCATTTT
CDR3aa: CASSSGGGNQPQHF

d_gene: -
j_gene: TRBJ2-7
abundance: few
v_gene: TRBV28
CDR3nt: TGTGCCAGCAGTTTATTAAGTAGCACCTACGAGCAGTACTTC
CDR3aa: CASSLLSSTYEQYF

d_gene: TRBD1
j_gene: TRBJ1-5
abundance: -
v_gene: TRBV18
CDR3nt: TGTGCCAGCTCACCGGGACAGGGCAATCAGCCCCAGCATTTT
CDR3aa: CASSPGQGNQPQHF

d_gene: TRBD1
j_gene: TRBJ2-7
abundance: -
v_gene: TRBV11-2
CDR3nt: TGTGCCAGCAGCTTTGGGACAGTTTACGAGCAGTACTTC
CDR3aa: CASSFGTVYEQYF

d_gene: TRBD1
j_gene: TRBJ2-3
abundance: -
v_gene: TRBV6-1
CDR3nt: TGTGCCAGCAGTGAAGTACCGGGACAGGGGGATTTT
CDR3aa: CASSEVPGQGDF

d_gene: TRBD2
j_gene: TRBJ2-2
abundance: -
v_gene: TRBV7-2
CDR3nt: TGTGCCAGCAGCTTAGCGCTAACGGGGGGGCCTAACACCGGGGAGCTGTTTTTT
CDR3aa: CASSLALTGGPNTGELFF

d_gene: TRBD1
j_gene: TRBJ1-1
abundance: -
v_gene: TRBV14
CDR3nt: TGTGCCAGCAGCCAAGATCTCCGACAGGGGGACACTGAAGCTTTCTTT
CDR3aa: CASSQDLRQGDTEAFF

d_gene: -
j_gene: TRBJ1-5
abundance: -
v_gene: TRBV7-2
CDR3nt: TGTGCCAGCAGCCCCCTCTCGGGAGGCAACAATCAGCCCCAGCATTTT
CDR3aa: CASSPLSGGNNQPQHF

d_gene: -
j_gene: TRBJ2-1
abundance: -
v_gene: TRBV7-2
CDR3nt: TGTGCCAGCAGCCAGGGAACTCTTGATGAGCAGTTCTTC
CDR3aa: CASSQGTLDEQFF

d_gene: -
j_gene: TRBJ1-1
abundance: -
v_gene: TRBV6-5
CDR3nt: TGTGCCAGCAGTTACCGGAACACTGAAGCTTTCTTT
CDR3aa: CASSYRNTEAFF

d_gene: -
j_gene: TRBJ1-1
abundance: -
v_gene: TRBV6-5
CDR3nt: TGTGCCAGCAGCGGACAGAACACTGAAGCTTTCTTT
CDR3aa: CASSGQNTEAFF

d_gene: TRBD1
j_gene: TRBJ1-4
abundance: -
v_gene: TRBV2
CDR3nt: TGTGCCAGCAGTGAAGCACCGGGACAGGGTGGGAAACTGTTTTTT
CDR3aa: CASSEAPGQGGKLFF

d_gene: TRBD1
j_gene: TRBJ1-5
abundance: -
v_gene: TRBV27
CDR3nt: TGTGCCAGCAGTTTCCTCGGACAGGGTAGCAATCAGCCCCAGCATTTT
CDR3aa: CASSFLGQGSNQPQHF

d_gene: -
j_gene: TRBJ2-5
abundance: -
v_gene: TRBV28
CDR3nt: TGTGCCAGCAGTCCCCGGGACAAAGAGACCCAGTACTTC
CDR3aa: CASSPRDKETQYF

d_gene: TRBD1
j_gene: TRBJ1-4
abundance: -
v_gene: TRBV7-9
CDR3nt: TGTGCCAGCAGCTCCCGGACAGGGACAACTAATGAAAAACTGTTTTTT
CDR3aa: CASSSRTGTTNEKLFF

d_gene: TRBD1
j_gene: TRBJ2-1
abundance: -
v_gene: TRBV19
CDR3nt: TGTGCCAGTAGTATGCAGGGGGTCTCCTACAATGAGCAGTTCTTC
CDR3aa: CASSMQGVSYNEQFF

d_gene: -
j_gene: TRBJ1-1
abundance: -
v_gene: TRBV5-5
CDR3nt: TGTGCCAGCAGCCCTTACCTGAGACAGGACAACACTGAAGCTTTCTTT
CDR3aa: CASSPYLRQDNTEAFF

d_gene: TRBD1
j_gene: TRBJ1-2
abundance: -
v_gene: TRBV7-2
CDR3nt: TGTGCCAGCAGCACTAGAGCCGGGACAGACTATGGCTACACCTTC
CDR3aa: CASSTRAGTDYGYTF

d_gene: -
j_gene: TRBJ2-5
abundance: -
v_gene: TRBV10-1
CDR3nt: TGCGCCAGCAGTGACCCCGCGTGGAGGGAGACCCAGTACTTC
CDR3aa: CASSDPAWRETQYF

d_gene: -
j_gene: TRBJ2-1
abundance: -
v_gene: TRBV9
CDR3nt: TGTGCCAGCAGCGTAGCGGGGCGGGGACACAATGAGCAGTTCTTC
CDR3aa: CASSVAGRGHNEQFF

d_gene: -
j_gene: TRBJ1-6
abundance: few
v_gene: TRBV15
CDR3nt: TGTGCCACCAGCAGTCTATTTAACCCCACCCTCCACTTT
CDR3aa: CATSSLFNPTLHF

d_gene: -
j_gene: TRBJ2-7
abundance: -
v_gene: TRBV19
CDR3nt: TGTGCCAGTAGTATTATAGGGCAGGGGATCTACGAGCAGTACTTC
CDR3aa: CASSIIGQGIYEQYF

d_gene: TRBD1
j_gene: TRBJ2-2
abundance: -
v_gene: TRBV7-7
CDR3nt: TGTGCTAGCAGCACCGAGACAGGGTACACCGGGGAGCTGTTTTTT
CDR3aa: CASSTETGYTGELFF

d_gene: TRBD1
j_gene: TRBJ2-2
abundance: -
v_gene: TRBV19
CDR3nt: TGTGCCAGTAGTGGGGACAGGCGGAACACCGGGGAGCTGTTTTTT
CDR3aa: CASSGDRRNTGELFF

d_gene: TRBD1
j_gene: TRBJ1-6
abundance: -
v_gene: TRBV5-1
CDR3nt: TGCGCCAGCAGCTCGGGACAGTCCTATAATTCACCCCTCCACTTT
CDR3aa: CASSSGQSYNSPLHF

d_gene: -
j_gene: TRBJ2-7
abundance: -
v_gene: TRBV5-4
CDR3nt: TGTGCCAGCAGCTTTGTGGACACCAGAGAGCAGTACTTC
CDR3aa: CASSFVDTREQYF

d_gene: -
j_gene: TRBJ2-7
abundance: once
v_gene: TRBV28
CDR3nt: TGTGCCAGCAGTCAATCAATGACAGGTTTTTACGAGCAGTACTTC
CDR3aa: CASSQSMTGFYEQYF

d_gene: -
j_gene: TRBJ1-5
abundance: -
v_gene: TRBV12-5
CDR3nt: TGTGCTAGTGCCCCCGGTCGCCATCAGCCCCAGCATTTT
CDR3aa: CASAPGRHQPQHF

d_gene: TRBD1
j_gene: TRBJ1-2
abundance: -
v_gene: TRBV27
CDR3nt: TGTGCCAGCAGTTTCCAGACAGGGGTTGGGGGCTACACCTTC
CDR3aa: CASSFQTGVGGYTF

d_gene: -
j_gene: TRBJ1-1
abundance: -
v_gene: TRBV6-5
CDR3nt: TGTGCCAGCAGTTCCCCAGGGCACACTGAAGCTTTCTTT
CDR3aa: CASSSPGHTEAFF